Listed below are T cell receptor beta chains from one sample, sequenced in a study of T cell responses to AZD1222 COVID-19 vaccine. Profiling relied on immunoSEQ multiplex PCR, and the TCRdb table lists in-frame clones only, not all of them. The top ten hold 15% of the sample, which has about 110,000 clones, roughly 90% seen once. Sequenced here: peripheral blood, sampled 28 days after the second AZD1222 dose. These receptors came from an adult who received the AZD1222 COVID-19 vaccine. CDR3s include the opening cysteine and the closing phenylalanine or tryptophan. The D gene is left open where the match is weak. Not all rows give a size; the values are once, few, many and, for expanded clones, a class.

cdr3_nt: TGTGCCAGCAGCTTAAGGGGCAGCGGGACATACGAGCAGTACTTC
cdr3_aa: CASSLRGSGTYEQYF
v_call: TRBV7-9
d_call: NA
clone_size: once
j_call: TRBJ2-7

cdr3_nt: TGCGCCAGCAGCTTGGCCGAGCTGGGCAGGGGGAATGGTTATGGCTACACCTTC
cdr3_aa: CASSLAELGRGNGYGYTF
v_call: TRBV5-1
d_call: TRBD1
clone_size: NA
j_call: TRBJ1-2

cdr3_nt: TGCGCCAGCAGGGTGGGTGAAAATGGGGCCAACGTCCTGACTTTC
cdr3_aa: CASRVGENGANVLTF
v_call: TRBV5-1
d_call: NA
clone_size: once
j_call: TRBJ2-6

cdr3_nt: TGTGCCAGCAGTTTGCAGGTGAGCTCCTACGAGCAGTACTTC
cdr3_aa: CASSLQVSSYEQYF
v_call: TRBV2
d_call: NA
clone_size: NA
j_call: TRBJ2-7

cdr3_nt: TGTGCCAGCTCCCAGCGCGCGAACACCGGGGAGCTGTTTTTT
cdr3_aa: CASSQRANTGELFF
v_call: TRBV18
d_call: NA
clone_size: NA
j_call: TRBJ2-2

cdr3_nt: TGTGCCAGCAGTACCCGGACAGGGGTCAACACTGAAGCTTTCTTT
cdr3_aa: CASSTRTGVNTEAFF
v_call: TRBV6-5
d_call: TRBD1
clone_size: NA
j_call: TRBJ1-1

cdr3_nt: TGTGCCAGCATCTCGGGACAGGGGCCTTCAAATGAGCAGTTCTTC
cdr3_aa: CASISGQGPSNEQFF
v_call: TRBV27
d_call: TRBD1
clone_size: once
j_call: TRBJ2-1

cdr3_nt: TGCAGTGCTAGTGGACTAGCGGTTACAGATACGCAGTATTTT
cdr3_aa: CSASGLAVTDTQYF
v_call: TRBV20-1
d_call: TRBD2
clone_size: NA
j_call: TRBJ2-3

cdr3_nt: TGCGCCAGCAGCCAAGGGGCACTTGAGACCCAGTACTTC
cdr3_aa: CASSQGALETQYF
v_call: TRBV4-1
d_call: NA
clone_size: NA
j_call: TRBJ2-5

cdr3_nt: TGTGCCAGCAGCCAAGTCCATAGCAATCAGCCCCAGCATTTT
cdr3_aa: CASSQVHSNQPQHF
v_call: TRBV6-5
d_call: NA
clone_size: NA
j_call: TRBJ1-5

cdr3_nt: TGTGCCAGCAGTTTTACAGGGGGCGACGGTCAGCCCCAGCATTTT
cdr3_aa: CASSFTGGDGQPQHF
v_call: TRBV6-5
d_call: TRBD1
clone_size: NA
j_call: TRBJ1-5

cdr3_nt: TGTGCCAGCAGCTTAGCGGAAGGGTTAACTGAAGCTTTCTTT
cdr3_aa: CASSLAEGLTEAFF
v_call: TRBV7-8
d_call: NA
clone_size: NA
j_call: TRBJ1-1

cdr3_nt: TGTGCCAGCAGCATGGGACGGGCCTATGGCTACACCTTC
cdr3_aa: CASSMGRAYGYTF
v_call: TRBV28
d_call: NA
clone_size: NA
j_call: TRBJ1-2

cdr3_nt: TGTGCCAGCAGCCTCGAGGGGGGGTCCACCGAAGATACGCAGTATTTT
cdr3_aa: CASSLEGGSTEDTQYF
v_call: TRBV3-1/TRBV3-2
d_call: NA
clone_size: NA
j_call: TRBJ2-3

cdr3_nt: TGTGCCAGCACCTACTACACTACAGGGGAGGATACGCAGTATTTT
cdr3_aa: CASTYYTTGEDTQYF
v_call: TRBV7-2
d_call: TRBD1
clone_size: once
j_call: TRBJ2-3

cdr3_nt: TGCGCCAGCAGCAGGGACGGTAACTCCTACAATGAGCAGTTCTTC
cdr3_aa: CASSRDGNSYNEQFF
v_call: TRBV5-1
d_call: NA
clone_size: NA
j_call: TRBJ2-1

cdr3_nt: TGTGCCAGCTCACCAGCCGGGCGCGAGACCCAGTACTTC
cdr3_aa: CASSPAGRETQYF
v_call: TRBV18
d_call: NA
clone_size: NA
j_call: TRBJ2-5

cdr3_nt: TGTGCCAGCAGCTTAGGTGGTAAGAACACTGAAGCTTTCTTT
cdr3_aa: CASSLGGKNTEAFF
v_call: TRBV7-9
d_call: NA
clone_size: NA
j_call: TRBJ1-1

cdr3_nt: TGTGCCAGCAGCCCAGGGACTAGCGGGATCGGAGAGACCCAGTACTTC
cdr3_aa: CASSPGTSGIGETQYF
v_call: TRBV7-7
d_call: TRBD2
clone_size: few
j_call: TRBJ2-5

cdr3_nt: TGTGCCAGCGTAGTTGGGACAGGGACCCCCGGGGAGCTGTTTTTT
cdr3_aa: CASVVGTGTPGELFF
v_call: TRBV28
d_call: TRBD1
clone_size: NA
j_call: TRBJ2-2

cdr3_nt: NA
cdr3_aa: CASSDQYFGELFF
v_call: TRBV10-2
d_call: NA
clone_size: NA
j_call: TRBJ2-2

cdr3_nt: TGTGCCAGCTCTACAGGGGGAGGAGGCTACACCTTC
cdr3_aa: CASSTGGGGYTF
v_call: TRBV6-4
d_call: TRBD1
clone_size: NA
j_call: TRBJ1-2

cdr3_nt: TGTGCCAGCAGGCCCGGGACAGCCGGGGGCGGCTACACCTTC
cdr3_aa: CASRPGTAGGGYTF
v_call: TRBV9
d_call: TRBD1
clone_size: once
j_call: TRBJ1-2